This record covers a single T cell receptor beta chain. Its antigen is unidentified. The germline V gene encodes CDR1 LGHNT and CDR2 FRNRAP. The CDR3 has 16 amino acids. V lost 3 bases to trimming and J lost 4 bases; unmatched junction nucleotides: 6. This entry is derived from a study of lymphopenia after photon versus proton radiotherapy. Study conclusions and caveats: After the lymphocyte nadir, photon-treated repertoires showed oligoclonal expansion, especially of CD8+ Temra cells. Better survival with proton therapy was suggested as possible, not demonstrated. Photon-treated patients lost naive T cells and TCR diversity; proton-treated stayed stable.

Clones were read by immunoSEQ multiplex PCR, and TCRdb kept only the in-frame ones, dropping some. The sample holds roughly 150,000 clones; 75% to 90% are singletons and the top ten take about 4.3%. The chain links TRBV12-5 to TRBJ2-2, with 9 bases aligning to TRBD1. The starting material was peripheral blood, obtained from a patient treated with photon-based radiotherapy. The TCR sequence derives from a man aged 45-65 years with gastric cancer. The CDR3 is CASGLHRGLSTGELFF. In DNA, the CDR3 is TGTGCTAGTGGTTTACACAGGGGGCTTAGCACCGGGGAGCTGTTTTTT.